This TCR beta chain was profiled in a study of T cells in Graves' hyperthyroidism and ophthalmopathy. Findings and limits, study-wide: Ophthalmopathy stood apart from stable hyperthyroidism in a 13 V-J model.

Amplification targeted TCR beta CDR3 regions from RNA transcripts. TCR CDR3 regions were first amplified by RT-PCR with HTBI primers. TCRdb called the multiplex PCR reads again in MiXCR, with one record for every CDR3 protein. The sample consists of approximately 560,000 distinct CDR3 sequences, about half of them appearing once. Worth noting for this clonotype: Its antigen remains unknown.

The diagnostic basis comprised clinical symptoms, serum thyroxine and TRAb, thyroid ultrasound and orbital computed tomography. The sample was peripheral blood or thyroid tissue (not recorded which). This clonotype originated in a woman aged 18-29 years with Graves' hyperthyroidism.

CDR3 region: CATGRDDREPAQPQHF. DNA of the CDR3: TGTGCCACCGGTAGGGACGACAGGGAGCCGGCTCAGCCCCAGCATTTT. V usage is TRBV19 and J usage is TRBJ1-5; TRBD1 aligns across 7 bases. This CDR3 is built from 16 residues. V lost 10 bases, J lost 6 bases, and 18 bases stayed unmatched. CDR1 LNHDA and CDR2 SQIVND come from the germline V gene (reference sequence).